Listed below are T cell receptor beta chains from one sample, sequenced in a study of identical twins. TCRdb re-called the 5' RACE reads through MiXCR, storing one row per CDR3 protein. The table records around 140,000 distinct CDR3 sequences, 3% to 4% of them present only once. The sequenced sample consisted of memory T cells sorted from blood. Source of these receptors: a man aged 18 to 30 in good health. The CDR3 runs from the conserved cysteine through the conserved F or W. A D gene is named only where the DNA matches it firmly. Clone sizes are given selectively: once, few, many, or a class where the clone is expanded.

clone_size j_call v_call d_call cdr3_aa cdr3_nt
many TRBJ1-1 TRBV20-1 NA CSARDLTPEAFF TGCAGTGCTAGAGATCTCACCCCTGAAGCTTTCTTT
NA TRBJ1-1 TRBV18 TRBD1 CASSPTGAPSTEAFF TGTGCCAGCTCACCGACAGGGGCCCCGAGCACTGAAGCTTTCTTT
many TRBJ2-1 TRBV7-2 NA CASSPRFSYNEQFF TGTGCCAGCAGCCCGAGATTCTCCTACAATGAGCAGTTCTTC
many TRBJ2-1 TRBV5-1 NA CASSLAVTGSALDEQFF TGCGCCAGCAGCTTGGCCGTTACAGGGTCGGCCCTTGATGAGCAGTTCTTC
many TRBJ2-5 TRBV12-3/TRBV12-4 NA CASSLTQGIQETQYF TGTGCCAGCAGTTTGACTCAGGGGATCCAAGAGACCCAGTACTTC
many TRBJ2-3 TRBV12-3/TRBV12-4 NA CASSRDAASTDTQYF TGTGCCAGCAGTCGGGACGCCGCTAGCACAGATACGCAGTATTTT
many TRBJ1-2 TRBV6-6 NA CASSYNRDYGYTF TGTGCCAGCAGTTACAATCGGGACTATGGCTACACCTTC
many TRBJ2-1 TRBV5-1 TRBD2 CASSLVTSGTVDEQFF TGCGCCAGCAGCTTGGTTACTAGCGGGACCGTCGATGAGCAGTTCTTC
many TRBJ1-5 TRBV6-1 NA CASKGVGAGNQPQHF TGTGCCAGCAAGGGTGTGGGCGCGGGCAATCAGCCCCAGCATTTT
many TRBJ2-1 TRBV25-1 NA CASSEFKRMVF TGTGCCAGCAGTGAATTTAAGAGAATGGTCTTC
many TRBJ2-2 TRBV9 NA CASSAGEFFSGELFF TGTGCCAGCAGCGCCGGCGAGTTCTTCTCCGGGGAGCTGTTTTTT
NA TRBJ2-5 TRBV6-1 NA CASSHPPGETQYF TGTGCCAGCAGCCACCCGCCGGGAGAGACCCAGTACTTC
many TRBJ2-1 TRBV5-1 TRBD1 CASSLSRTGRDEQFF TGCGCCAGCAGCCTGAGTCGGACAGGCCGGGATGAGCAGTTCTTC
many TRBJ2-1 TRBV19 TRBD1 CASSIRQGLGYNEQFF TGTGCCAGTAGTATCCGACAGGGCCTTGGATACAATGAGCAGTTCTTC
many TRBJ2-5 TRBV20-1 NA CSAGPGTKETQYF TGCAGTGCTGGGCCAGGGACAAAAGAGACCCAGTACTTC
many TRBJ1-1 TRBV29-1 NA CSTRGGLNTEAFF TGCAGCACCCGCGGGGGGCTGAACACTGAAGCTTTCTTT
many TRBJ2-7 TRBV7-2 NA CASSLLSGPYEQYF TGTGCCAGCAGCCTCCTCAGCGGGCCCTACGAGCAGTACTTC
many TRBJ2-3 TRBV29-1 TRBD1 CSVARGLPSSTDTQYF TGCAGCGTTGCAAGGGGGCTGCCTTCTAGCACAGATACGCAGTATTTT
many TRBJ2-1 TRBV29-1 TRBD2 CSAFGTSRSHEQFF TGCAGCGCCTTCGGGACTAGTCGATCCCATGAGCAGTTCTTC
many TRBJ1-2 TRBV11-2 NA CASSIGKEPYGYTF TGTGCCAGCAGCATAGGGAAAGAACCGTATGGCTACACCTTC
many TRBJ2-1 TRBV10-3 TRBD2 CAISEGGLELHNEQFF TGTGCCATCAGTGAAGGAGGACTAGAACTACACAATGAGCAGTTCTTC
few TRBJ2-5 TRBV24-1 NA CATSDSGWGETQYF TGTGCCACCAGTGATTCGGGGTGGGGAGAGACCCAGTACTTC
many TRBJ2-3 TRBV20-1 TRBD2 CSARNQREGTDTQYF TGCAGTGCTAGAAACCAGCGGGAGGGCACAGATACGCAGTATTTT
many TRBJ2-1 TRBV20-1 TRBD2 CSARDPSGSRDEQFF TGCAGTGCTAGAGATCCTAGCGGGAGTAGGGATGAGCAGTTCTTC
many TRBJ1-4 TRBV6-1 NA CASRGQPNEKLFF TGTGCCAGCAGAGGACAGCCAAATGAAAAACTGTTTTTT
many TRBJ2-4 TRBV20-1 NA CSARRELAKNIQYF TGCAGTGCTAGAAGGGAACTAGCCAAAAACATTCAGTACTTC
many TRBJ1-1 TRBV29-1 NA CSVGPWAGGTEAFF TGCAGCGTTGGACCCTGGGCAGGAGGTACTGAAGCTTTCTTT
many TRBJ2-3 TRBV24-1 TRBD2 CATSDPSGREKVITQYF TGTGCCACCAGTGATCCTTCTGGGCGGGAGAAGGTGATTACGCAGTATTTT
many TRBJ2-7 TRBV6-5 NA CASSYSGHYEQYF TGTGCCAGCAGTTACTCTGGGCACTACGAGCAGTACTTC
many TRBJ2-1 TRBV28 TRBD2 CATGLAVYNEQFF TGTGCCACCGGACTAGCGGTCTACAATGAGCAGTTCTTC
many TRBJ1-1 TRBV5-6 TRBD1 CASSKGQLNTEAFF TGTGCCAGCAGCAAGGGACAGCTGAACACTGAAGCTTTCTTT
many TRBJ1-1 TRBV4-2 NA CASSQVSGPTEAFF TGTGCCAGCAGCCAAGTTAGTGGGCCCACTGAAGCTTTCTTT
many TRBJ2-1 TRBV11-2 NA CASSLVGGLRNEQFF TGTGCCAGCAGCTTAGTTGGGGGCCTAAGGAATGAGCAGTTCTTC
few TRBJ2-3 TRBV7-8 TRBD2 CASTTRKGGTDTQYF TGTGCCAGCACTACGAGGAAGGGAGGGACAGATACGCAGTATTTT
many TRBJ1-2 TRBV6-2/TRBV6-3 NA CASRRTTGTHGYTF TGTGCCAGCAGGCGAACAACAGGGACCCATGGCTACACCTTC
many TRBJ2-3 TRBV28 NA CASTKSGDPTDTQYF TGTGCCAGCACCAAAAGCGGTGATCCCACAGATACGCAGTATTTT
many TRBJ2-5 TRBV7-2 NA CASSSPMGGRAGETQYF TGTGCCAGCAGCTCCCCTATGGGGGGCCGGGCCGGGGAGACCCAGTACTTC
many TRBJ2-1 TRBV28 TRBD2 CASPPSGTVYNEQFF TGTGCCAGTCCTCCTAGCGGGACCGTCTACAATGAGCAGTTCTTC
many TRBJ1-4 TRBV6-2/TRBV6-3 TRBD1 CASSRGTADNEKLFF TGTGCCAGCAGCCGCGGGACAGCCGATAATGAAAAACTGTTTTTT
many TRBJ1-4 TRBV12-3/TRBV12-4 TRBD1 CASGQTRGFNEKLFF TGTGCCAGCGGCCAAACCAGGGGGTTTAATGAAAAACTGTTTTTT
many TRBJ2-7 TRBV6-1 NA CASSEGGSRGSYEQYF TGTGCCAGCAGTGAAGGAGGCAGTAGGGGCTCCTACGAGCAGTACTTC
many TRBJ1-1 TRBV27 TRBD1 CASSPDRGAGTEAFF TGTGCCAGCAGTCCCGACAGGGGGGCCGGTACTGAAGCTTTCTTT
NA TRBJ2-1 TRBV20-1 TRBD1 CSATPGQDHNEQFF TGCAGTGCTACCCCGGGACAGGACCACAATGAGCAGTTCTTC
NA TRBJ2-2 TRBV18 TRBD2 CASSLRTSGSSGELFF TGTGCCAGCTCACTGCGGACTAGCGGGAGCTCCGGGGAGCTGTTTTTT
many TRBJ1-5 TRBV20-1 TRBD1 CSARAGGGFGSNQPQHF TGCAGTGCCAGAGCAGGGGGGGGATTTGGGAGCAATCAGCCCCAGCATTTT
many TRBJ2-3 TRBV10-3 TRBD2 CAISDRTSGRNTDTQYF TGTGCCATCAGTGACAGAACTAGCGGGAGGAATACAGATACGCAGTATTTT
many TRBJ1-1 TRBV10-3 NA CAISDGGDTEAFF TGTGCCATCAGTGACGGGGGGGACACTGAAGCTTTCTTT
many TRBJ2-5 TRBV3-1 NA CASSQMWGREETQYF TGTGCCAGCAGCCAAATGTGGGGGCGCGAGGAGACCCAGTACTTC
NA TRBJ2-6 TRBV4-2 TRBD2 CASSQDAVAGPSGANVLTF TGTGCCAGCAGCCAAGATGCGGTAGCGGGGCCCTCTGGGGCCAACGTCCTGACTTTC
many TRBJ2-5 TRBV12-3/TRBV12-4 TRBD2 CASSLGLQETQYF TGTGCCAGCAGCTTGGGACTACAAGAGACCCAGTACTTC
few TRBJ2-1 TRBV7-8 TRBD2 CASSLSRLAGSYNEQFF TGTGCCAGCAGCTTATCCAGACTAGCCGGCTCCTACAATGAGCAGTTCTTC
few TRBJ2-3 TRBV6-5 NA CASSYSVFTDTQYF TGTGCCAGCAGTTACTCTGTCTTCACAGATACGCAGTATTTT
many TRBJ2-2 TRBV7-8 NA CASSSLGGAGELFF TGTGCCAGCAGCTCCCTGGGGGGAGCTGGGGAGCTGTTTTTT
many TRBJ1-6 TRBV5-1 TRBD1 CASSMGQGAHSPLHF TGCGCCAGCAGCATGGGACAGGGGGCGCATTCACCCCTCCACTTT
NA TRBJ2-5 TRBV2 TRBD2 CASGRTSGRALGETQYF TGTGCCAGCGGTAGGACTAGCGGGAGGGCCCTCGGGGAGACCCAGTACTTC
many TRBJ1-2 TRBV14 NA CASSQDLKSGYTF TGTGCCAGCAGCCAAGATCTGAAGAGCGGCTACACCTTC
many TRBJ2-1 TRBV6-1 TRBD2 CASRGVAGLNEQFF TGTGCCAGCAGGGGGGTAGCGGGACTGAATGAGCAGTTCTTC
many TRBJ1-6 TRBV30 NA CAWSQGRNSPLHF TGTGCCTGGAGTCAGGGCCGAAATTCACCCCTCCACTTT
many TRBJ2-3 TRBV10-3 NA CAISESTPDTQYF TGTGCCATCAGTGAGTCGACTCCAGATACGCAGTATTTT
many TRBJ2-3 TRBV11-3 NA CASSLGADTQYF TGTGCCAGCAGCTTAGGTGCAGATACGCAGTATTTT